Presented here are 16 T cell receptor beta chains from one specimen sequenced in a study of blood T cell repertoires in COVID-19. Measured with immunoSEQ multiplex PCR; TCRdb has only the in-frame clones, and not every one. The sample has 150,000 to 200,000 clones; about 85% are singletons. Sequencing input: peripheral blood. These receptors were obtained from a man in his 60s who had recovered from COVID-19.

The genes are TRBV9 and TRBJ1-6, with D maybe TRBD1 (5 bases). Looked up from germline, CDR1 is SGDLS and CDR2 is YYNGEE. Deletions cut 2 bases from V and 9 bases from J, with 18 bases between. The CDR3 length is 16 residues. The CDR3 spells CASSVEGSGVGSPLHF. As DNA, the CDR3 is TGTGCCAGCAGCGTTGAGGGTTCGGGGGTGGGTTCACCCCTCCACTTT.

The V gene is TRBV6-5, the J gene TRBJ1-2; maybe TRBD1 (6 bases). V lost 6 bases and J lost 7, with 12 bases in between. Germline lookup yields CDR1 MNHEY and CDR2 SVGAGI. CDR3 size: 12 residues. CDR3 sequence: CASSQGLGGYTF. DNA for the CDR3: TGTGCCAGCAGCCAGGGGTTAGGTGGCTACACCTTC.

The chain couples TRBV5-4 to TRBJ2-7, with a weak D call TRBD2 (7 bases). CDR3 length equals 16 residues. The germline V gene has CDR1 SGHNT and CDR2 YYREEE (reference sequence). V lost 3 bases and J lost 1, with 17 bases in between. The CDR3 DNA reads TGTGCCAGCAGCTGGGGGGGGCGCCTCGGGTCCTACGAGCAGTACTTC. Its translation: CASSWGGRLGSYEQYF.

The chain links TRBV10-3 to TRBJ2-7; 7 nucleotides line up with TRBD2. CDR1 and CDR2 (germline): ENHRY, SYGVKD. Trimming removed 2 bases from V and 1 base from J; junction bases left unmatched: 5. The CDR3 has 15 amino acids. The CDR3 loop is CAISETGTTSYEQYF. The CDR3 DNA reads as TGTGCCATCAGTGAGACCGGGACTACGTCCTACGAGCAGTACTTC.

The CDR3 here is CATSDWTSRNEQFF. The CDR3 DNA sequence: TGTGCCACCAGTGATTGGACTAGCAGGAATGAGCAGTTCTTC. This sequence joins TRBV24-1 and TRBJ2-1; 8 bases match TRBD2. Germline CDR1 is KGHDR and CDR2 is SFDVKD. V was pared by 2 bases and J by 7 bases, with 3 bases of the junction left unmatched. The CDR3 sequence is 14 residues long.

The J gene is TRBJ2-6, the V gene TRBV5-1; D might be TRBD2 (5 bases). This CDR3 spans 16 amino acids. Germline CDR1 reads SGHRS; CDR2 reads YFSETQ. The V and J ends lost 2 bases and 2 bases respectively, with 11 bases between them. The CDR3 coding sequence is TGCGCCAGCAGCTTCGAGGGTCAGCCTGGGGCCAACGTCCTGACTTTC. The encoded protein is CASSFEGQPGANVLTF.

In its sample, this clone was seen many times. The V gene is TRBV7-9, the J gene TRBJ2-4; D gene unclear. Trimming pared 1 base from V and 0 bases from J, leaving 4 bases between. Germline assignment: CDR1 SEHNR and CDR2 FQNEAQ (reference sequence). The CDR3 spans 14 residues. CDR3 protein: CASSLDGAKNIQYF. DNA of the CDR3: TGTGCCAGCAGCTTAGACGGAGCCAAAAACATTCAGTACTTC.

The chain uses TRBV4-2 and TRBJ2-5, with 12 nucleotides matching TRBD1. From germline, CDR1 is LGHNA and CDR2 YNFKEQ. The CDR3 sequence is 16 residues long. V was clipped by 4 bases and J by 4 bases; unmatched bases: 7. Here the CDR3 DNA reads TGTGCCAGCAGCCCGGGACAGGGGGCCCGTTCAGAGACCCAGTACTTC. It is translated as CASSPGQGARSETQYF.

This sequence joins TRBV5-6 and TRBJ1-6; TRBD1 might be the D (6 bases). The V end was cut by 0 bases, the J end by 3 bases, with 13 bases between. The germline V gene encodes CDR1 SGHDT and CDR2 YYEEEE. The CDR3 extends over 17 amino acids. CDR3 amino acids: CASSLEVTGNYNSPLHF. The CDR3 nucleotides read TGTGCCAGCAGCTTGGAGGTCACAGGGAACTATAATTCACCCCTCCACTTT.

This clone was observed a handful of times. The chain combines TRBV5-6 with TRBJ2-1; 14 nucleotides match TRBD2. The CDR3 loop spans 17 amino acids. Unmatched junction bases numbered 4, after V lost 1 base and J lost 4 bases. Germline CDR1 reads SGHDT; CDR2 reads YYEEEE. CDR3 nucleotides: TGTGCCAGCAGCTTGTTAGGACTAGCGGGGGGTTACAATGAGCAGTTCTTC. As protein: CASSLLGLAGGYNEQFF.

V gene TRBV18 combines with J gene TRBJ2-5; TRBD1 aligns across 7 bases. The CDR3 is made up of 14 amino acids. Germline V gives CDR1 KGHSH, CDR2 LQKENI. V was clipped by 6 bases and J by 0 bases; unmatched bases: 4. CDR3 residues: CASSQGTDQETQYF. DNA of the CDR3: TGTGCCAGCTCCCAAGGGACAGACCAAGAGACCCAGTACTTC.

The rearrangement joins TRBV6-5 to TRBJ2-7, with 12 bases identical to TRBD1. The CDR3 contains 16 residues. After removal of 2 bases from V and 1 base from J, the junction contained 3 bases not matched to a gene. The germline CDR1 and CDR2 sequences are MNHEY and SVGAGI. As DNA, the CDR3 is TGTGCCAGCAGTTACCGGGGACAGGGGGCGTCCTACGAGCAGTACTTC. This translates into CASSYRGQGASYEQYF.

The chain is built from TRBV5-1 and TRBJ2-2, with D uncertain. The length of the CDR3 is 15 residues. Trimming left V 0 bases short and J 2 bases short, with 8 bases between. Germline V gene data show CDR1 as SGHRS and CDR2 as YFSETQ. The CDR3, as DNA: TGCGCCAGCAGCTTGGGTCCTACTAACACCGGGGAGCTGTTTTTT. It is translated as CASSLGPTNTGELFF.

The chain recombines TRBV19 with TRBJ1-1, with TRBD1 identical over 10 bases. The ends lost 6 bases at V and 3 bases at J; junction bases unmatched: 7. The CDR3 sequence is 15 residues long. CDR1 is LNHDA, CDR2 SQIVND, per germline (reference sequence). Here the CDR3 DNA reads TGTGCCAGTAGCACGGGACAGGGGCGGTACACTGAAGCTTTCTTT. This sequence encodes CASSTGQGRYTEAFF.

The chain uses TRBV5-1 and TRBJ2-2; D is ambiguous. The V and J ends lost 2 bases and 5 bases respectively, with 4 bases between them. CDR1 SGHRS and CDR2 YFSETQ come from the germline V gene. The length of the CDR3 is 12 residues. The CDR3 DNA is TGCGCCAGCAGCTTACAGACCGGGGAGCTGTTTTTT. Translated, it gives CASSLQTGELFF.

J is TRBJ2-7 and V is TRBV5-1; 7 bases map to TRBD1. The CDR3 has 19 residues. Per the germline V gene, CDR1 is SGHRS and CDR2 is YFSETQ. After removal of 4 bases from V and 2 bases from J, the junction contained 21 bases not matched to a gene. The DNA of the CDR3 is TGCGCCAGCAGCCGCAACCAACTCTCCGACAGGGAAAAACCCTACGAGCAGTACTTC. This gives the protein CASSRNQLSDREKPYEQYF.